This T cell receptor (beta chain) was recovered during a study of T-cell reconstitution after alpha-beta-depleted transplantation in children. This clonotype was counted a few times. This CDR3 is 19 amino acids long. Trimming stripped 3 bases from V and 6 bases from J, with 27 bases between. Germline V gives CDR1 KGHDR, CDR2 SFDVKD. A TCRbeta library incorporating unique molecular identifiers was prepared. TCRdb independently ran MiXCR on the PCR reads; one entry per CDR3 protein. The sample lists some 530,000 distinct CDR3 sequences, roughly an eighth seen once, with less than 6.5% in the top ten. Sequencing was performed on PBMCs from the stem cell graft donor, taken from the stem cell graft. The source is a human donor who donated a stem cell graft to a child with combined immunodeficiency. This chain connects TRBV24-1 to TRBJ2-3, with TRBD2 as a possible D gene (6 bases). This chain's CDR3 is CATSDLEGGVFTGRDTQYF. As DNA, the CDR3 is TGTGCCACCAGTGATCTGGAGGGAGGAGTGTTTACCGGGCGGGATACGCAGTATTTT.